This TCR beta chain derives from a study of blood T cell repertoires in COVID-19. Study in general: T cells, B-cell-depleted T cells, or PBMCs provided the cDNA or gDNA that served as material.

Turning to this clone: A junction boundary mismatches the germline segment, possibly from a read error.

Per germline, CDR1 SGHAT and CDR2 FQNNGV. CDR3 length: 15 residues. Authors' methods: Estimates of nucleated cell counts were drawn from the amplification of reference gene primers. The repertoire was sequenced with immunoSEQ multiplex PCR; TCRdb's copy has only in-frame clones and lacks some. For V, J and clone size, that table is used; D and trimming come from the DNA. The sample has some 110,000 clones; 65% to 85% are singletons. The chain couples TRBV11-2 to TRBJ1-5; D not certain. The TCR sequence derives from a woman in her 70s with acute or convalescent COVID-19. Sequenced material: peripheral blood. Here the CDR3 reads CASSLDSGSNQLQHF. CDR3 sequence (DNA): TGTGCCAGCAGCTTAGACTCGGGTTCCAATCAGCTCCAGCATTTT.